The 21 T cell receptor beta chains reported below all come from one sample, sequenced in a study of CD8 T cells in ankylosing spondylitis. No antigen has been assigned to these receptors. Study findings and constraints: A motif of 7 to 9 highly homologous TCR beta variants was seen as apparently characteristic of ankylosing spondylitis blood.

TCRdb re-analysed the 5' RACE reads in MiXCR, keeping a single row per CDR3 protein. The sample consists of approximately 540,000 distinct CDR3 sequences, about an eighth of them appearing once. The source material was blood, either unsorted or a sorted T cell fraction (not recorded which). Receptors originate from a male donor with ankylosing spondylitis.

The chain couples TRBV10-3 to TRBJ2-7; TRBD2 agrees at 11 bases. The germline gives CDR1 ENHRY, CDR2 SYGVKD. The V gene end was trimmed by 6 bases and the J gene end by 2 bases; junction bases not matched to a gene: 3. The CDR3 spans 14 residues. The CDR3 coding sequence is TGTGCCATCAGCACTAGCGGGAGTGCCTACGAGCAGTACTTC. Protein product: CAISTSGSAYEQYF.

This clonotype was picked up a small number of times. This chain uses TRBV9 with TRBJ2-7; TRBD1 aligns across 10 bases. V shed 4 bases and J 3 bases; nucleotides not matched to a gene: 7. The CDR3 is 15 residues long. Germline V gives CDR1 SGDLS, CDR2 YYNGEE. The CDR3 loop is CASSLPGTGVYEQYV. In nucleotides, the CDR3 is TGTGCCAGCAGCTTACCCGGGACAGGGGTCTACGAGCAGTACGTC.

This chain links TRBV3-1 with TRBJ1-1; no definite D call. This CDR3 is 15 amino acids long. Germline loops: CDR1 LGHDT, CDR2 YNNKEL (reference sequence). The ends were cut back, 0 bases at V and 4 bases at J, with 12 bases in the middle. The CDR3 nucleotides are TGTGCCAGCAGCCAAGAGGCCGGAGTGAGCACTGAAGCTTTCTTT. It encodes CASSQEAGVSTEAFF.

A few counts support this clonotype. The chain joins TRBV25-1 to TRBJ1-5; no definite D call. The germline CDR1 and CDR2 sequences are MGHDK and SYGVNS. This CDR3 is built from 12 residues. V was cut by 0 bases and J by 9 bases, with 6 bases left in between. The CDR3 sequence: CASSEYEGPQHF. The CDR3 nucleotides read TGTGCCAGCAGTGAATACGAGGGGCCCCAGCATTTT.

This clonotype has only a few counts. The rearrangement links TRBV6-1 to TRBJ2-3, with 13 bases lining up with TRBD2. The V gene's germline CDR1 is MNHNS and CDR2 SASEGT. The CDR3 contains 15 residues. The V gene end was trimmed by 6 bases and the J gene end by 9 bases; junction bases not matched to a gene: 9. CDR3 DNA sequence: TGTGCCAGCAGCCAGGGGACTAGCGGGACTCAAACGCAGTATTTT. Translated, it gives CASSQGTSGTQTQYF.

Only a few counts were recorded for this clonotype. This chain joins TRBV3-1 and TRBJ1-6; no firm D call. CDR3 size: 13 residues. Trimming shortened V by 0 bases and J by 13 bases, and 10 bases separated the two germline ends. Germline V gene data show CDR1 as LGHDT and CDR2 as YNNKEL (reference sequence). Here the CDR3 reads CASSQENVFPLHF. The CDR3 region has the DNA TGTGCCAGCAGCCAAGAAAATGTGTTCCCCCTCCACTTT.

J is TRBJ2-5 and V is TRBV29-1; unclear D gene. Germline loops: CDR1 SQVTM, CDR2 ANQGSEA. This CDR3 has 14 amino acids. With 6 bases removed from V and 1 base from J, the gap between germline ends came to 15 bases. CDR3: CSVGPRGVQETQYF. In DNA, the CDR3 is TGCAGCGTCGGCCCGAGAGGTGTCCAAGAGACCCAGTACTTC.

This chain joins TRBV5-1 and TRBJ2-3; a possible D gene is TRBD2 (5 bases). The CDR3 is 15 residues long. Trimming stripped 0 bases from V and 4 bases from J, with 12 bases between. The germline V gene encodes CDR1 SGHRS and CDR2 YFSETQ. CDR3 nucleotide sequence: TGCGCCAGCAGCTTGGAGGGAGTAGGCCCAGATACGCAGTATTTT. Amino acid sequence: CASSLEGVGPDTQYF.

This clonotype was found a few times. The gene calls are TRBV20-1 and TRBJ2-5, with 9 bases aligning to TRBD2. This CDR3 has 14 amino acids. The J segment lost 2 bases and the V segment lost 4 bases, leaving 5 bases of the junction unmatched. Germline V gives CDR1 DFQATT, CDR2 SNEGSKA (reference sequence). The DNA for the CDR3 is TGCAGTGCTATTAGCGGGAGCTGGCAAGAGACCCAGTACTTC. It codes for CSAISGSWQETQYF.

This chain links TRBV14 with TRBJ1-4; D unresolved. V lost 1 base, J lost 0 bases, and 9 bases lay in between. This CDR3 is 16 amino acids long. CDR1 is SGHDN and CDR2 is FVKESK in the germline V gene. CDR3 amino acids: CASSQALRTTNEKLFF. CDR3 nucleotides: TGTGCCAGCAGCCAAGCCTTAAGAACAACTAATGAAAAACTGTTTTTT.

The chain links TRBV5-1 to TRBJ2-1; 9 bases align to TRBD2. The germline V gene encodes CDR1 SGHRS and CDR2 YFSETQ. There are 16 residues in the CDR3. With 5 bases clipped from V and 4 bases from J, the junction kept 10 bases outside the gene matches. Here the CDR3 reads CASRRTGTSLYNEQFF. The CDR3 region has the DNA TGCGCCAGCAGACGTACCGGGACTAGCTTGTACAATGAGCAGTTCTTC.

This clonotype was seen a few times. The CDR3 region is CASSIVARNNQPQHF. CDR3 sequence (DNA): TGTGCCAGTAGTATAGTGGCGAGAAATAATCAGCCCCAGCATTTT. The rearrangement joins TRBV19 to TRBJ1-5, with D unresolved. The CDR3 is made up of 15 amino acids. V was cut by 1 base and J by 4 bases, with 11 bases left in between. Germline CDR1 reads LNHDA; CDR2 reads SQIVND (reference sequence).

The CDR3 coding sequence is TGTGCCATCAGTGAGTTTCAAGAGATCCCAACCATAAGCTCTGGGGCCAACGTCCTGACTTTC. It yields the protein CAISEFQEIPTISSGANVLTF. The rearrangement links TRBV10-3 to TRBJ2-6; D call uncertain. The CDR3 runs to 21 residues. The germline gives CDR1 ENHRY, CDR2 SYGVKD. V was trimmed by 1 base and J by 0 bases, leaving 22 bases between them.

In its sample, this clonotype was seen a few times. The CDR3 nucleotides are TGCGCCAGCAGCTTGCTGGGTGGCTACACCTTC. Residues: CASSLLGGYTF. V is TRBV5-1 and J is TRBJ1-2; no clear D. This CDR3 is 11 amino acids long. Germline CDR1 reads SGHRS; CDR2 reads YFSETQ. V gave up 1 base and J gave up 7 bases, with 5 bases separating them.

This clonotype was seen ten or more times. The V and J genes are TRBV11-1 and TRBJ2-2, with 7 positions matching TRBD2. Trimming cost V 6 bases and J 3 bases; bases outside gene matches: 16. The length of the CDR3 is 18 residues. CDR1 is SGHAT, CDR2 FQDESV, per germline (reference sequence). CDR3 protein: CASSSNGFRGRDTGELFF. CDR3 coding DNA: TGTGCCAGCAGTTCCAATGGGTTTCGCGGGAGAGACACCGGGGAGCTGTTTTTT.

The V call is TRBV10-3, the J call TRBJ2-3; a weak D match, TRBD1 (6 bases). V was trimmed by 6 bases and J by 0 bases, leaving 10 bases between them. The germline gives CDR1 ENHRY, CDR2 SYGVKD. This CDR3 region has 14 residues. The CDR3 DNA is TGTGCCATCAGCCCCGACAGGAGCACAGATACGCAGTATTTT. Translating it yields CAISPDRSTDTQYF.

The chain employs TRBV27 and TRBJ1-1; D perhaps matches TRBD1 (6 bases). The CDR3 has 12 residues. The germline V and J ends were trimmed by 5 bases and 5 bases, with 9 bases remaining between them. Germline CDR1 and CDR2: MNHEY and SMNVEV (reference sequence). The CDR3 DNA follows: TGTGCCAGCAGTAAGGGGGGTACTGAAGCTTTCTTT. It yields the protein CASSKGGTEAFF.

V is TRBV19 and J is TRBJ2-1, with D perhaps matching TRBD1 (7 bases). The CDR3 is 19 residues long. In germline, CDR1 is LNHDA, CDR2 SQIVND (reference sequence). V dropped 1 base and J dropped 2 bases, with 21 bases sitting between them. The DNA of the CDR3 is TGTGCCAGTAGTATAGTCGAGACAGGGACTTGGGTCACCTACAATGAGCAGTTCTTC. Its protein product is CASSIVETGTWVTYNEQFF.

There are a few counts of this clonotype. J is TRBJ2-7 and V is TRBV5-1; 15 bases map to TRBD2. Germline lookup yields CDR1 SGHRS and CDR2 YFSETQ. CDR3 length equals 16 residues. The junction had 3 bases not matched to a gene; V was cut back by 4 bases and J by 1 base. The CDR3 here is CASSRGLAGGSYEQYF. CDR3 nucleotides: TGCGCCAGCAGCAGGGGACTAGCGGGAGGTTCCTACGAGCAGTACTTC.

At least ten counts were recorded for this clonotype. The junction departs from the called germline gene at one end, perhaps through a read error. The rearrangement uses TRBV12-3 or TRBV12-4 and TRBJ1-5, with D hard to call. The length of the CDR3 is 12 residues. CDR3 sequence (DNA): TGTGCCAGCAGCTTAGACCTGGGGCCCCAGCATTTT. Residues: CASSLDLGPQHF.

In its sample, this clonotype was seen a few times. The rearrangement links TRBV6-1 to TRBJ2-7; 7 positions match TRBD1. There are 12 residues in the CDR3. CDR1 MNHNS and CDR2 SASEGT come from the germline V gene. J lost 2 bases, V lost 11 bases, and 6 bases had no gene match. The CDR3 protein is CAVRDSPYEQYV. As DNA, the CDR3 is TGTGCCGTACGGGACAGCCCCTACGAGCAGTACGTC.